The 27 T cell receptor beta chains below were found in one sample sequenced in a study of monozygotic twins with inflammatory bowel disease. TCRdb reworked the 5' RACE reads into one entry per CDR3 protein, no DNA. The repertoire table contains roughly 150,000 distinct CDR3 sequences. Sequencing input: blood. The receptors here all came from a human donor with ulcerative colitis or Crohn's disease, or a healthy co-twin of an affected twin (not recorded which).

This chain joins TRBV5-1 and TRBJ1-3; checking the TCRdb D call of TRBD1 is not possible without DNA. From germline, CDR1 is SGHRS and CDR2 YFSETQ. This CDR3 spans 15 amino acids. CDR3 amino acids: CASSAGTGWRNTIYF.

This rearrangement joins TRBV28 to TRBJ2-3; checking the TCRdb D call of TRBD2 is not possible without DNA. The CDR3 runs to 14 residues. Germline-derived CDR1 and CDR2 are MDHEN and SYDVKM. The CDR3: CASIAGGPSDTQYF.

The chain recombines TRBV20-1 with TRBJ1-5; TCRdb outputs TRBD1, but without DNA this stays unchecked. The CDR3 loop spans 15 amino acids. Germline loops: CDR1 DFQATT, CDR2 SNEGSKA (reference sequence). The CDR3 loop reads CSASPRPGRAQPQHF.

The chain employs TRBV18 and TRBJ2-7; the D call of TRBD2 rests on TCRdb alone, since no DNA is present to check it. The germline V gene encodes CDR1 KGHSH and CDR2 LQKENI. There are 14 residues in the CDR3. The CDR3 sequence is CASSPGTSGHEQYF.

The rearrangement joins TRBV18 to TRBJ2-7; checking the TCRdb D call of TRBD2 is not possible without DNA. The CDR3 is made up of 13 amino acids. Germline assignment: CDR1 KGHSH and CDR2 LQKENI. CDR3 loop: CASSEGDSYEQYF.

V usage is TRBV7-9 and J usage is TRBJ1-6. The germline V gene has CDR1 SEHNR and CDR2 FQNEAQ (reference sequence). This CDR3 comprises 14 residues. The CDR3 spells CASSLVVSNSPLHF.

CDR3 protein: CASSLVMAGGRPFSKNIQYF. The J gene is TRBJ2-4, the V gene TRBV11-2; TCRdb's D call of TRBD2 is untestable without DNA. Per the germline V gene, CDR1 is SGHAT and CDR2 is FQNNGV. The CDR3 spans 20 residues.

The rearrangement joins TRBV9 to TRBJ2-1; with no DNA, the TCRdb D assignment of TRBD1 cannot be verified. Germline values: CDR1 SGDLS, CDR2 YYNGEE. The CDR3 runs 16 residues. This CDR3 reads CASSVGARVVGDEQFF.

This sequence joins TRBV4-3 and TRBJ1-6; with no DNA, the TCRdb D assignment of TRBD1 cannot be verified. The CDR3 has 17 amino acids. CDR1 and CDR2 (germline): LGHNA, YSLEER. The CDR3 is CASSQDRAGVNNSPLHF.

V is TRBV21-1 and J is TRBJ2-7; the TCRdb call, TRBD1, lacks DNA for checking. TRBV21-1 is reported as a pseudogene. This CDR3 has 14 amino acids. CDR3 region: CASSPMDRAYEQYF.

The rearrangement uses TRBV20-1 and TRBJ2-7; the D call of TRBD1 rests on TCRdb alone, since no DNA is present to check it. Per germline, CDR1 DFQATT and CDR2 SNEGSKA (reference sequence). The CDR3 is 15 amino acids. CDR3 loop: CSAFPGQGIIYEQYF.

CDR3 sequence: CSAVESSYNEQFF. This chain uses TRBV20-1 with TRBJ2-1. Germline loops: CDR1 DFQATT, CDR2 SNEGSKA (reference sequence). CDR3 size: 13 residues.

The chain recombines TRBV4-3 with TRBJ2-7; the TRBD2 assignment by TCRdb is unverifiable without DNA. Germline CDR1 reads LGHNA; CDR2 reads YSLEER. This CDR3 spans 15 amino acids. The CDR3 loop is CASSQGLAGGYEQYF.

This rearrangement joins TRBV4-3 to TRBJ2-2; no DNA is available, so the TRBD1 call from TCRdb remains unchecked. The V gene's germline CDR1 is LGHNA and CDR2 YSLEER. The CDR3 contains 17 residues. The CDR3 here is CASSQDLTGEATGELFF.

This rearrangement joins TRBV29-1 to TRBJ2-3; the D call from TCRdb, TRBD2, cannot be confirmed without DNA. Looked up from germline, CDR1 is SQVTM and CDR2 is ANQGSEA. This CDR3 is built from 16 residues. The CDR3 is CSVLPGSGGLLYAQYF.

The rearrangement joins TRBV5-1 to TRBJ2-2; TCRdb's D call of TRBD1 is untestable without DNA. This CDR3 is 16 amino acids long. Germline values: CDR1 SGHRS, CDR2 YFSETQ. The CDR3 is CASSLVRTGNTGELFF.

This chain joins TRBV7-3 and TRBJ2-5. From germline, CDR1 is SGHTA and CDR2 FQGTGA. The CDR3 contains 13 residues. The CDR3 protein is CASSLTPDETQYF.

The J gene is TRBJ2-1, the V gene TRBV5-1; TCRdb indicates TRBD1, and absent DNA this call remains unverified. The CDR3 extends over 15 amino acids. Germline lookup yields CDR1 SGHRS and CDR2 YFSETQ. The CDR3: CASSLDRGPGNEQFF.

The rearrangement uses TRBV5-4 and TRBJ1-2. Germline V lookup: CDR1 SGHNT, CDR2 YYREEE (reference sequence). There are 15 residues in the CDR3. CDR3 in amino acids: CASSRREVPSAGYTF.

The CDR3 spells CASTIGETQYF. The chain joins TRBV19 to TRBJ2-5. This CDR3 region has 11 residues. CDR1 and CDR2 from the germline V gene are LNHDA and SQIVND (reference sequence).

The CDR3 sequence: CASSFTRTGGETQYF. This chain connects TRBV5-1 to TRBJ2-5; with no DNA, the TCRdb D assignment of TRBD1 cannot be verified. Germline CDR1 SGHRS, CDR2 YFSETQ. This CDR3 contains 15 residues.

The J gene is TRBJ1-2, the V gene TRBV12-3 or TRBV12-4. This CDR3 is built from 14 residues. Here the CDR3 reads CASGIRLYDYGYTF.

This chain connects TRBV20-1 to TRBJ2-1; TCRdb gives TRBD2 as the D gene, but with no DNA this cannot be confirmed. CDR1 and CDR2 (germline): DFQATT, SNEGSKA (reference sequence). The CDR3 runs 19 residues. The CDR3 region is CSARDQTSGGLEAYNEQFF.

This rearrangement joins TRBV20-1 to TRBJ2-1. Germline assignment: CDR1 DFQATT and CDR2 SNEGSKA (reference sequence). This CDR3 is 12 amino acids long. The CDR3 here is CSADSDGNEQFF.

The chain uses TRBV5-1 and TRBJ2-2; TCRdb gives TRBD1 as the D gene, but with no DNA this cannot be confirmed. CDR1 is SGHRS and CDR2 is YFSETQ in the germline V gene. CDR3 size: 15 residues. The CDR3 loop reads CASSLGGIGTGELFF.

The chain joins TRBV3-1 to TRBJ2-7; TCRdb's D gene call, TRBD1, goes unchecked for lack of DNA. Germline values: CDR1 LGHDT, CDR2 YNNKEL (reference sequence). The CDR3 totals 15 residues. The CDR3 loop is CASSHLDRDAYGQYF.

J is TRBJ2-5 and V is TRBV20-1. The CDR3 runs 11 residues. CDR1 and CDR2 from the germline V gene are DFQATT and SNEGSKA (reference sequence). CDR3 in amino acids: CSVRVQETQYF.